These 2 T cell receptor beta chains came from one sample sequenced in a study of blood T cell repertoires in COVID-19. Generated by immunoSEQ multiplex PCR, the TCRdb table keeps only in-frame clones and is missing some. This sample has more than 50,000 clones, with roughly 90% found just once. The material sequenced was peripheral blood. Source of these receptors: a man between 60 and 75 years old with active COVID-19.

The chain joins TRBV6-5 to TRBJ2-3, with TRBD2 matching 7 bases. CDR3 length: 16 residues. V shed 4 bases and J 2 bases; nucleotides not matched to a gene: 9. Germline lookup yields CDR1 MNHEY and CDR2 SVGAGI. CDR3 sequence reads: CASSWGSSGLTDTQYF. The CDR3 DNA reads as TGTGCCAGCAGTTGGGGTTCTAGCGGACTCACAGATACGCAGTATTTT.

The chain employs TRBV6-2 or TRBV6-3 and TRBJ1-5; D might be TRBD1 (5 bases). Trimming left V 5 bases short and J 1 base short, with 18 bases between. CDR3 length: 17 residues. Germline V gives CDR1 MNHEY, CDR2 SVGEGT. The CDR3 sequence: CASSRPGKDLSNQPQHF. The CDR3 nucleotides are TGTGCCAGCAGTCGGCCAGGGAAGGATTTGAGCAATCAGCCCCAGCATTTT.